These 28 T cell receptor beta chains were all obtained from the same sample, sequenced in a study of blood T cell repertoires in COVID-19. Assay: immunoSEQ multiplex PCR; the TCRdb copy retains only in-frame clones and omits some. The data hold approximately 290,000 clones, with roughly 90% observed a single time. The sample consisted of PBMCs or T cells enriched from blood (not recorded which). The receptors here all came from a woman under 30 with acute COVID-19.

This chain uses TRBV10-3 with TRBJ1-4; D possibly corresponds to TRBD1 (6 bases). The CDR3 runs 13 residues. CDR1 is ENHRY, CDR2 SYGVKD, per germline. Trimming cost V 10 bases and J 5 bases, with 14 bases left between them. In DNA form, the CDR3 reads TGTGCCACAAGGGGGTCGGAGAATGAAAAACTGTTTTTT. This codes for CATRGSENEKLFF.

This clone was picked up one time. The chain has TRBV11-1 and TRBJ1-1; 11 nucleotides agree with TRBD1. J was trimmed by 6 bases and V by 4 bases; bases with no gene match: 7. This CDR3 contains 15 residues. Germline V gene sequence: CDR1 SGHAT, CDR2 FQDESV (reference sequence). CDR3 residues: CASSSRGQGAAEAFF. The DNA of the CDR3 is TGTGCCAGCAGCTCCCGAGGACAGGGGGCGGCTGAAGCTTTCTTT.

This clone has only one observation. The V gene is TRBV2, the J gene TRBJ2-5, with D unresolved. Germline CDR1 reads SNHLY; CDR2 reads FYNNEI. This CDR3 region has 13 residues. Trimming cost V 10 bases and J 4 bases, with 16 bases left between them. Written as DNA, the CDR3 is TGTGCCACCTACTCAAGCCTCCGAGAGACCCAGTACTTC. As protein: CATYSSLRETQYF.

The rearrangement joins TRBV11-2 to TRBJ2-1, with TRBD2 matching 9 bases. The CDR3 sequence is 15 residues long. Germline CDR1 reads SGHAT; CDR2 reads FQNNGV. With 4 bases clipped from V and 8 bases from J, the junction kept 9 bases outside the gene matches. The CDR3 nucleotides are TGTGCCAGCAGCTCGAGTAGCGGGAGTGAGTATGAGCAGTTCTTC. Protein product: CASSSSSGSEYEQFF.

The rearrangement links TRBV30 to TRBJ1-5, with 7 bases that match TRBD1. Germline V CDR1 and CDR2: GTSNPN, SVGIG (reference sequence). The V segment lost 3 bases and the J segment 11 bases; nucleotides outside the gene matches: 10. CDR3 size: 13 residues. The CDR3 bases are TGTGCCTGGAGGCGGGGACCCAGGGGGACCCAGCATTTT. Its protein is CAWRRGPRGTQHF.

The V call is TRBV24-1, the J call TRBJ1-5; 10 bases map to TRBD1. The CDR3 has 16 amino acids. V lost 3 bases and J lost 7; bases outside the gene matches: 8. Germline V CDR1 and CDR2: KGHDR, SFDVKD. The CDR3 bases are TGTGCCACCAGTGATAGGGGACAGGGGTTTGGCCAGCCCCAGCATTTT. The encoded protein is CATSDRGQGFGQPQHF.

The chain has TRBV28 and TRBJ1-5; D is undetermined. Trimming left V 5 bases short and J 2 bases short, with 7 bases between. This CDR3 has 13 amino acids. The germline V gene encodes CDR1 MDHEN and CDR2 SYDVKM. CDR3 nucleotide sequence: TGTGCCAGCAGTCCATTAGGCAATCAGCCCCAGCATTTT. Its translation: CASSPLGNQPQHF.

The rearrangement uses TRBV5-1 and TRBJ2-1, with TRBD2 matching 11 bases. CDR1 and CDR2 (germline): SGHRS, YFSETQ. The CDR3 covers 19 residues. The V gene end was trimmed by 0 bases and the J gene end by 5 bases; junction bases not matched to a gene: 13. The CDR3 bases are TGCGCCAGCAGCTTGGGGGACAGAAGACTAGCGGGAAAAAACAATGAGCAGTTCTTC. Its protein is CASSLGDRRLAGKNNEQFF.

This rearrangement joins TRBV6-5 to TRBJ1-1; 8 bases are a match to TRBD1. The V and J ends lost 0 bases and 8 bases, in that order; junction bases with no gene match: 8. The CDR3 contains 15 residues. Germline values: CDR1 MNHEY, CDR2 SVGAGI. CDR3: CASSYSAGGSSEAFF. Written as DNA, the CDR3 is TGTGCCAGCAGTTACTCGGCAGGGGGCTCCTCCGAAGCTTTCTTT.

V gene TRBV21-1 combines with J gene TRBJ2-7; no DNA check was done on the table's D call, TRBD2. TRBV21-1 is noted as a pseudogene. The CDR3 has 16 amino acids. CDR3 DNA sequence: TGTGCCAGCAGCCCCCGGACTAGCGGGAGATCCTACGAGCAGTACTTC. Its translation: CASSPRTSGRSYEQYF.

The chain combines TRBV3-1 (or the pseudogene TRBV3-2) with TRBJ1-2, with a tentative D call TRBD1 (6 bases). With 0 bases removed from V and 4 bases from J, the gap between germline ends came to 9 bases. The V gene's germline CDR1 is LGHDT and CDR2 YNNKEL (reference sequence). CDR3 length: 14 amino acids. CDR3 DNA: TGTGCCAGCAGCCAAGAGCGCAGGGGCTATGGCTACACCTTC. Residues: CASSQERRGYGYTF.

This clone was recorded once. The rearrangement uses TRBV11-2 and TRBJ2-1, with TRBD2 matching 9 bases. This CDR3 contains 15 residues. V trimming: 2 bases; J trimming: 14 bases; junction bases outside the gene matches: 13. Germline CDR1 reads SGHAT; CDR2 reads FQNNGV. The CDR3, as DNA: TGTGCCAGCAGCTTAATGGGCAGCGGGAGGCTTCCGGAGTTCTTC. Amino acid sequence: CASSLMGSGRLPEFF. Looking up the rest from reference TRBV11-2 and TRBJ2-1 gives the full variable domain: EAGVAQSPRYKIIEKRQSVAFWCNPISGHATLYWYQQILGQGPKLLIQFQNNGVVDDSQLPKDRFSAERLKGVDSTLKIQPAKLEDSAVYLCASSLMGSGRLPEFFGPGTRLTVL.

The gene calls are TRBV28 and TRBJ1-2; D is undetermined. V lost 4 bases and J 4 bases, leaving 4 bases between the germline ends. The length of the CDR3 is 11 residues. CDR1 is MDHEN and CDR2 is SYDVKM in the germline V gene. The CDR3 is CASSSVYGYTF. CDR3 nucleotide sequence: TGTGCCAGCAGTTCCGTCTATGGCTACACCTTC.

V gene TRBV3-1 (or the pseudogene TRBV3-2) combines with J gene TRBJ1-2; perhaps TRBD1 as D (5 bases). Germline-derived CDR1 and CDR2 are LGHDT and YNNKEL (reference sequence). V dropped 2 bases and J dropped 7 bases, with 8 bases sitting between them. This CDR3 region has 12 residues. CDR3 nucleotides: TGTGCCAGCAGCCAAAGGAGGGGTGGCTACACCTTC. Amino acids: CASSQRRGGYTF.

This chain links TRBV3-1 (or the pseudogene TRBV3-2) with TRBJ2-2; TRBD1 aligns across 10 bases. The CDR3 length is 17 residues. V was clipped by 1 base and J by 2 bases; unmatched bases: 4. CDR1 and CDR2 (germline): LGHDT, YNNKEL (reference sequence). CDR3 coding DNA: TGTGCCAGCAGCCAAGCCTGGGACAGGGGAAACACCGGGGAGCTGTTTTTT. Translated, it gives CASSQAWDRGNTGELFF.

The CDR3 coding sequence is TGTGCCAGCAGCCGTGAAGGGGGAGAGACCCAGTACTTC. Its translation: CASSREGGETQYF. This chain joins TRBV4-2 and TRBJ2-5; possible D gene TRBD1, 6 bases. Germline CDR1 and CDR2: LGHNA and YNFKEQ. This CDR3 is 13 amino acids long. V lost 4 bases and J lost 4, with 10 bases in between.

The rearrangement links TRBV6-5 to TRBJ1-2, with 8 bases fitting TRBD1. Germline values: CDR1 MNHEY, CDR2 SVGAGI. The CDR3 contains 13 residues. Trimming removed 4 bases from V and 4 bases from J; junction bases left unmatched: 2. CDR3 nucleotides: TGTGCCAGCAGTTTTACAGGGGGCTATGGCTACACCTTC. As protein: CASSFTGGYGYTF.

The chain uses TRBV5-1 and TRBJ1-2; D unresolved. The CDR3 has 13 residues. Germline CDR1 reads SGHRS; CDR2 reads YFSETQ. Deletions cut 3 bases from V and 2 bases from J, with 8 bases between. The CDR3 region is CASSSDGNYGYTF. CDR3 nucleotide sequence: TGCGCCAGCAGCTCAGACGGGAACTATGGCTACACCTTC.

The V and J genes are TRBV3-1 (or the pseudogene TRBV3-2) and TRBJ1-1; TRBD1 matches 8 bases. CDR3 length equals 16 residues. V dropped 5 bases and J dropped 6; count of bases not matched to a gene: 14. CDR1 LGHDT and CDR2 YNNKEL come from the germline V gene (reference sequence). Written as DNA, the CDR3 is TGTGCCAGCAGCGATTCTACACAGGGGGATGGGGCTGAAGCTTTCTTT. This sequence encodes CASSDSTQGDGAEAFF.

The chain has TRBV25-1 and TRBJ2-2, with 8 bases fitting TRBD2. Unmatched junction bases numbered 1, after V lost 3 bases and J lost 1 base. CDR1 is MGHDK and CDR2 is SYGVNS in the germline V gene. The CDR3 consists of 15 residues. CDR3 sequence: CASSESGRNTGELFF. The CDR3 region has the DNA TGTGCCAGCAGTGAGAGCGGGAGGAACACCGGGGAGCTGTTTTTT. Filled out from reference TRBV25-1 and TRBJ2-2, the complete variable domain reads EADIYQTPRYLVIGTGKKITLECSQTMGHDKMYWYQQDPGMELHLIHYSYGVNSTEKGDLSSESTVSRIRTEHFPLTLESARPSHTSQYLCASSESGRNTGELFFGEGSRLTVL.

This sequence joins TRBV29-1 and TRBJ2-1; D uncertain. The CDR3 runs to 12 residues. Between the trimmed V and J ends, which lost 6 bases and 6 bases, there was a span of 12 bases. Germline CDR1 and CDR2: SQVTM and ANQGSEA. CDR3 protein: CSVVFPSNEQFF. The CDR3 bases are TGCAGCGTCGTCTTTCCTAGCAATGAGCAGTTCTTC.

This CDR3 reads CASSFLAGTTDTQYF. The DNA for the CDR3 is TGTGCCAGCAGCTTCCTAGCGGGGACAACAGATACGCAGTATTTT. V and J are TRBV11-2 and TRBJ2-3; TRBD2 matches at 9 bases. Per germline, CDR1 SGHAT and CDR2 FQNNGV. This CDR3 region has 15 residues. V dropped 3 bases and J dropped 3; count of bases not matched to a gene: 4.

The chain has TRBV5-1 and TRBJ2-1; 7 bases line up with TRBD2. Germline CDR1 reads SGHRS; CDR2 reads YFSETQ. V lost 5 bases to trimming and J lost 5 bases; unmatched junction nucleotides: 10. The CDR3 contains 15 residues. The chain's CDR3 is CASRPAGMSHNEQFF. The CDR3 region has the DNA TGCGCCAGCAGGCCAGCGGGAATGTCCCACAATGAGCAGTTCTTC.

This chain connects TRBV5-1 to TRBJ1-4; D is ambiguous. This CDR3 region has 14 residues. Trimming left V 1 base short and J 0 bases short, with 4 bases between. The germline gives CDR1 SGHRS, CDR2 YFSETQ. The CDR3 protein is CASSLQATNEKLFF. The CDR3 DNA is TGCGCCAGCAGCTTGCAGGCAACTAATGAAAAACTGTTTTTT.

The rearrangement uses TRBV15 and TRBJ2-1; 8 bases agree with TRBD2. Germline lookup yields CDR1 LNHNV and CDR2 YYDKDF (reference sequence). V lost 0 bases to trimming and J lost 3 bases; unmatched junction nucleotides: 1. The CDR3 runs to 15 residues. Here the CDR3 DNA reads TGTGCCACCAGCAGAGAACTAGCGGACTACAATGAGCAGTTCTTC. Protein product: CATSRELADYNEQFF.

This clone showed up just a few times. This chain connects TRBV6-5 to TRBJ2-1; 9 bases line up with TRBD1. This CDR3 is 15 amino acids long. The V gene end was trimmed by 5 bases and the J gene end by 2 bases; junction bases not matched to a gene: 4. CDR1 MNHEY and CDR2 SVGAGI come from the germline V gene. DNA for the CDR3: TGTGCCAGCAGTATCACAGGGGGCCCCTACAATGAGCAGTTCTTC. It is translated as CASSITGGPYNEQFF.

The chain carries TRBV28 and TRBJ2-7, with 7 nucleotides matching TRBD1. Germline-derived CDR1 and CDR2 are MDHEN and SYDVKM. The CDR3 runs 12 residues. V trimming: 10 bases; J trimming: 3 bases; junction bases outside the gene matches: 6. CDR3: CATSRTGYEQYF. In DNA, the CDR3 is TGTGCCACCTCTAGGACAGGCTACGAGCAGTACTTC.

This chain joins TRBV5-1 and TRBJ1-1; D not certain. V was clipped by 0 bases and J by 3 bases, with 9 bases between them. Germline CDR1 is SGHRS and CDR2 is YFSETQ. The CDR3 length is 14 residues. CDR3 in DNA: TGCGCCAGCAGCTTGGGGCAAATGTACACTGAAGCTTTCTTT. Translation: CASSLGQMYTEAFF.